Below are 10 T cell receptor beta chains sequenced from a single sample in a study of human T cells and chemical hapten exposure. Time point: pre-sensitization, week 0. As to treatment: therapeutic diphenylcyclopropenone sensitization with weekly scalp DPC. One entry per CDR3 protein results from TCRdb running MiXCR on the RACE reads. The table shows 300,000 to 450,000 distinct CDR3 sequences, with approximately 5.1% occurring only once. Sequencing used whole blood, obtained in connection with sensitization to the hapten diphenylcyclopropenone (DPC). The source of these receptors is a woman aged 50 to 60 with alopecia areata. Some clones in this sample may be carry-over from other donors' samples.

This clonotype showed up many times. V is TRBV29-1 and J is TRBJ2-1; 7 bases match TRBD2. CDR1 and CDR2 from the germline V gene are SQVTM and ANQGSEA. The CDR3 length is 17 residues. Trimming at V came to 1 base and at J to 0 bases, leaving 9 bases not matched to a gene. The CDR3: CSVEGGGQMSSYNEQFF. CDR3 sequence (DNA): TGCAGCGTTGAAGGGGGAGGGCAGATGAGCTCCTACAATGAGCAGTTCTTC.

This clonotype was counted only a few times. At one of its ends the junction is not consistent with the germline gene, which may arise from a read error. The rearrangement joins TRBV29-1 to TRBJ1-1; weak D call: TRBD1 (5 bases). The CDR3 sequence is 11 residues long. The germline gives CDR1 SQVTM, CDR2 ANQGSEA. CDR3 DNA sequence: TGTGGGGCAGGAGTGAACACTGAAGCTTTCTTT. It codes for CGAGVNTEAFF.

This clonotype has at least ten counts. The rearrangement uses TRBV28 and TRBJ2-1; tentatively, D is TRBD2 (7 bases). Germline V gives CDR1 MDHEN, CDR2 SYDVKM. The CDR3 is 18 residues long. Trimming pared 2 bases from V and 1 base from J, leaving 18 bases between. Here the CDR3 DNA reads TGTGCCAGCAGTTTACATTTGGGAGGGGGGGCGTCCTACAATGAGCAGTTCTTC. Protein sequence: CASSLHLGGGASYNEQFF.

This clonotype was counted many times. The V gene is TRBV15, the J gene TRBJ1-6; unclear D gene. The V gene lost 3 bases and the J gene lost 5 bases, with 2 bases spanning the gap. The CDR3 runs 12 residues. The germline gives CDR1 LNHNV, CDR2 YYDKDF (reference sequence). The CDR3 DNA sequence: TGTGCCACCAGCAGGGATAATTCACCCCTCCACTTT. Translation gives CATSRDNSPLHF.

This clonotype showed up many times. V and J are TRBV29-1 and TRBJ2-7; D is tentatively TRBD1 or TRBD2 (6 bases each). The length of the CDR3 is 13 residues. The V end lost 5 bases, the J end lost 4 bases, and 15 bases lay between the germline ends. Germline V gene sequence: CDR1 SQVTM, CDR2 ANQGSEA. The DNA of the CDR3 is TGCAGCGTTCAAGGAGGGGGTGATTACGAGCAGTACTTC. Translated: CSVQGGGDYEQYF.

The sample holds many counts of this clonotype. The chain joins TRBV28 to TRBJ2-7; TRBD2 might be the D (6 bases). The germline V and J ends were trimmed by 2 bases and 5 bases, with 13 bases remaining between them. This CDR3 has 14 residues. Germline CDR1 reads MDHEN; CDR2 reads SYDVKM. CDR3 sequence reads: CASSLNGRVNEQYF. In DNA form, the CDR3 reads TGTGCCAGCAGTTTAAACGGGAGAGTCAACGAGCAGTACTTC.

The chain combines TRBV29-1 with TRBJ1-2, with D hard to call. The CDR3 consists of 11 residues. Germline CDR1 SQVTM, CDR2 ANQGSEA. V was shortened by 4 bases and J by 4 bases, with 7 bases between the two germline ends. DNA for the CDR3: TGCAGCGTTGGACTGAGCTATGGCTACACCTTC. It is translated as CSVGLSYGYTF.

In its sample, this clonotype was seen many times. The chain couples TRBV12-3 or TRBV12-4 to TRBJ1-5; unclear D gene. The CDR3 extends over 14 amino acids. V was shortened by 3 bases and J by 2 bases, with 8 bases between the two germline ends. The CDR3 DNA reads TGTGCCAGCAGTTTTATTGGGGGCAATCAGCCCCAGCATTTT. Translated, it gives CASSFIGGNQPQHF.

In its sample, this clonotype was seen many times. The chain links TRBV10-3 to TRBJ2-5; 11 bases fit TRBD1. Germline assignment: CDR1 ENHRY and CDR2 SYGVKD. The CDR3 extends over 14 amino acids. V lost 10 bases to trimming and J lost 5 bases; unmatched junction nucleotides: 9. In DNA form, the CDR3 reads TGTGCCACCAGCGGACAGGGGGCGGAGGAGACCCAGTACTTC. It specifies CATSGQGAEETQYF.

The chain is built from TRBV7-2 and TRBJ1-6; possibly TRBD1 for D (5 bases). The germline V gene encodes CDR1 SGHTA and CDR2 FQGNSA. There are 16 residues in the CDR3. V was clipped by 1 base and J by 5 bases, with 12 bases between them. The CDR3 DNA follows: TGTGCCAGCAGCTTAGGAGGGGCAGTTAATAATTCACCCCTCCACTTT. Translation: CASSLGGAVNNSPLHF.